The clone carrying this T cell receptor beta chain has just one count. The CDR3 loop spans 14 amino acids. V lost 2 bases to trimming and J lost 6 bases, with 10 bases between them. Germline V gene data show CDR1 as MNHEY and CDR2 as SMNVEV (reference sequence). The entry originates in a study of blood T cell repertoires in COVID-19. In the authors' methods: Reference gene primer amplification in the assay estimated nucleated cell counts. The protocol was immunoSEQ multiplex PCR, while the TCRdb copy is restricted to in-frame clones and leaves out a portion. V, J and clone size reflect that table, while D and trimming were determined from the DNA. The sample lists roughly 380,000 clones; less than 85% were seen once.

The sample consisted of peripheral blood. The TCR sequence derives from a woman in her late teens or twenties with acute or convalescent COVID-19. The J gene is TRBJ2-2, the V gene TRBV27; D might be TRBD2 (6 bases). CDR3 sequence: CASSLGGIAGELFF. CDR3 DNA sequence: TGTGCCAGCAGTTTAGGAGGGATAGCCGGGGAGCTGTTTTTT.